Listed below are T cell receptor beta chains from one sample, sequenced in a study of cytomegalovirus exposure and HLA in healthy donors. Profiling relied on immunoSEQ multiplex PCR, and the TCRdb table lists in-frame clones only, not all of them. The sample records some 130,000 clones, 75% to 90% being singletons. Sample: PBMCs. These receptors were collected from a middle-aged man in good health and CMV-seronegative. The CDR3 runs from the conserved cysteine through the conserved F or W. Fields, in order: CDR3 DNA, CDR3 protein, clone size, D gene, J gene, V gene. The D gene is left open where the match is weak. Not every row has a clone size; where given, it reads once, few, many or a size class.

CDR3 DNA: TGTGCCTGGAGTTTGGGTAGAGGCTATGGCTACACCTTC
CDR3 protein: CAWSLGRGYGYTF
clone size: -
D gene: -
J gene: TRBJ1-2
V gene: TRBV30

CDR3 DNA: TGTGCCAGCAGCTCTGGGCAGGGCTATGGCTACACCTTC
CDR3 protein: CASSSGQGYGYTF
clone size: -
D gene: -
J gene: TRBJ1-2
V gene: TRBV7-2

CDR3 DNA: TGTGCCAGCAGCCCGGGGACAGGGACGATATACAATGAGCAGTTCTTC
CDR3 protein: CASSPGTGTIYNEQFF
clone size: -
D gene: TRBD1
J gene: TRBJ2-1
V gene: TRBV11-1

CDR3 DNA: TGTGCCAGCAGACTCGAGTCCCGGGACACGGGACGGCAGTACTTC
CDR3 protein: CASRLESRDTGRQYF
clone size: -
D gene: -
J gene: TRBJ2-7
V gene: TRBV2

CDR3 DNA: TGTGCCTGGACTGTCGGCTACGAGCAGTACTTC
CDR3 protein: CAWTVGYEQYF
clone size: -
D gene: -
J gene: TRBJ2-7
V gene: TRBV30

CDR3 DNA: TGTGCCAGCAGGGGGGACAGGGGGTCCTACGAGCAGTACTTC
CDR3 protein: CASRGDRGSYEQYF
clone size: -
D gene: TRBD1
J gene: TRBJ2-7
V gene: TRBV5-4

CDR3 DNA: TGTGCCATCAGTGAGTCGAGGAGGGGCCCTATTGAGACCCAGTACTTC
CDR3 protein: CAISESRRGPIETQYF
clone size: -
D gene: -
J gene: TRBJ2-5
V gene: TRBV10-3

CDR3 DNA: TGCGCCAGCCGAGAGGGGGGGGAGACCCAGTACTTC
CDR3 protein: CASREGGETQYF
clone size: -
D gene: -
J gene: TRBJ2-5
V gene: TRBV5-1

CDR3 DNA: TGTGCCAGCAGCTTCGACAGGGGGCCCTACAATGAGCAGTTCTTC
CDR3 protein: CASSFDRGPYNEQFF
clone size: -
D gene: TRBD1
J gene: TRBJ2-1
V gene: TRBV7-9

CDR3 DNA: TGTGCCAGTAGTATTGGGACAGGGTGGTATCAGCCCCAGCATTTT
CDR3 protein: CASSIGTGWYQPQHF
clone size: -
D gene: TRBD1
J gene: TRBJ1-5
V gene: TRBV19

CDR3 DNA: TGTGCCAGCAGCTTACTGGGGGCGGGAGAGACCCAGTACTTC
CDR3 protein: CASSLLGAGETQYF
clone size: -
D gene: -
J gene: TRBJ2-5
V gene: TRBV7-8

CDR3 DNA: TGTGCCAGCAGCTTAGGGGTTAGCGGGGAAGAGACCCAGTACTTC
CDR3 protein: CASSLGVSGEETQYF
clone size: -
D gene: TRBD2
J gene: TRBJ2-5
V gene: TRBV7-9

CDR3 DNA: TGTGCCAGCTCACCGATACGAGAGGAACTGTTTTTT
CDR3 protein: CASSPIREELFF
clone size: -
D gene: -
J gene: TRBJ1-4
V gene: TRBV18

CDR3 DNA: TGTGCCTGGAGTGTCTCGCAGGGCCCAACCTACGAGCAGTACTTC
CDR3 protein: CAWSVSQGPTYEQYF
clone size: -
D gene: -
J gene: TRBJ2-7
V gene: TRBV30

CDR3 DNA: TGTGCCAGCAGTTCCCGGGGGCAGGGGGCAGTAGGGAACTATGGCTACACCTTC
CDR3 protein: CASSSRGQGAVGNYGYTF
clone size: -
D gene: TRBD1
J gene: TRBJ1-2
V gene: TRBV28

CDR3 DNA: TGCGCCAGCAGCTTGGGTAGCGGGGGGGCCTGGAATGAGCAGTTCTTC
CDR3 protein: CASSLGSGGAWNEQFF
clone size: once
D gene: TRBD2
J gene: TRBJ2-1
V gene: TRBV5-1

CDR3 DNA: TGTGCCAGCAGGGGGACTGCCAGGCAGAACACTGAAGCTTTCTTT
CDR3 protein: CASRGTARQNTEAFF
clone size: -
D gene: -
J gene: TRBJ1-1
V gene: TRBV2

CDR3 DNA: TGTGCCAGCAGTCGAGGCAGGGAGGCAGATACGCAGTATTTT
CDR3 protein: CASSRGREADTQYF
clone size: -
D gene: -
J gene: TRBJ2-3
V gene: TRBV6-5

CDR3 DNA: TGTGCCAGCAGTTCCCTCAGCGGGAGATACGAGCAGTACTTC
CDR3 protein: CASSSLSGRYEQYF
clone size: once
D gene: TRBD2
J gene: TRBJ2-7
V gene: TRBV27

CDR3 DNA: TGTGCCAGCAGACATACCGGGACAGGGATCGAGCAGTACTTC
CDR3 protein: CASRHTGTGIEQYF
clone size: once
D gene: TRBD1
J gene: TRBJ2-7
V gene: TRBV13

CDR3 DNA: TGTGCCAGCAGGCCTGGGGCGGGAAGCCTCTCTTTTGACAATGAGCAGTTCTTC
CDR3 protein: CASRPGAGSLSFDNEQFF
clone size: -
D gene: -
J gene: TRBJ2-1
V gene: TRBV28

CDR3 DNA: TGTGCCAGTAGTGACTTAGCGGGAGTACGAGAGACCCAGTACTTC
CDR3 protein: CASSDLAGVRETQYF
clone size: -
D gene: TRBD2
J gene: TRBJ2-5
V gene: TRBV19

CDR3 DNA: TGTGCCAGCAGTTTATACAGTTACACTGAAGCTTTCTTT
CDR3 protein: CASSLYSYTEAFF
clone size: few
D gene: -
J gene: TRBJ1-1
V gene: TRBV27

CDR3 DNA: TGTGCCAGCAGTTTACAGAGGGCGGGGACTGAAGCTTTCTTT
CDR3 protein: CASSLQRAGTEAFF
clone size: few
D gene: -
J gene: TRBJ1-1
V gene: TRBV28

CDR3 DNA: TGCAGCGTTGAACTGGCAGGGACAGATACGCAGTATTTT
CDR3 protein: CSVELAGTDTQYF
clone size: few
D gene: -
J gene: TRBJ2-3
V gene: TRBV29-1

CDR3 DNA: TGTGCCAGCAGCTTAGCGTTTGAGGGCCCGAACACTGAAGCTTTCTTT
CDR3 protein: CASSLAFEGPNTEAFF
clone size: -
D gene: -
J gene: TRBJ1-1
V gene: TRBV7-6

CDR3 DNA: TGTGCCAGCAGTGACATCCCGGGTGCGGGAGTAACAGATACGCAGTATTTT
CDR3 protein: CASSDIPGAGVTDTQYF
clone size: -
D gene: TRBD2
J gene: TRBJ2-3
V gene: TRBV6-4

CDR3 DNA: TGTGCCAGCAGCCAAATGGGGGGCTCCTACAATGAGCAGTTCTTC
CDR3 protein: CASSQMGGSYNEQFF
clone size: -
D gene: -
J gene: TRBJ2-1
V gene: TRBV7-6

CDR3 DNA: TGCGCCAGCAGGAGGGACAGGAACACAGATACGCAGTATTTT
CDR3 protein: CASRRDRNTDTQYF
clone size: -
D gene: TRBD1
J gene: TRBJ2-3
V gene: TRBV5-1

CDR3 DNA: TGTGCCACTAAACCAGGGGGCTGGACTGAAGCTTTCTTT
CDR3 protein: CATKPGGWTEAFF
clone size: -
D gene: TRBD1
J gene: TRBJ1-1
V gene: TRBV2

CDR3 DNA: TGTGCCAGCACCAAGGGGGAGGGCACTGAAGCTTTCTTT
CDR3 protein: CASTKGEGTEAFF
clone size: -
D gene: -
J gene: TRBJ1-1
V gene: TRBV6-9

CDR3 DNA: TGTGCCAGCAGCCACGGACTAGCGGGAGGTCTAGGGGGCACAGATACGCAGTATTTT
CDR3 protein: CASSHGLAGGLGGTDTQYF
clone size: -
D gene: TRBD2
J gene: TRBJ2-3
V gene: TRBV7-2

CDR3 DNA: TGTGCCAGCAGATGCGGGGGGCCGGACGAGCAGTACTTC
CDR3 protein: CASRCGGPDEQYF
clone size: -
D gene: TRBD2
J gene: TRBJ2-7
V gene: TRBV4-2

CDR3 DNA: TGTGCCAGCAGCTTAGGGCGGAGTTGGCAGCCCCAGCATTTT
CDR3 protein: CASSLGRSWQPQHF
clone size: -
D gene: -
J gene: TRBJ1-5
V gene: TRBV7-2

CDR3 DNA: TGTGCCAGTAACCCTAGCGGGAGGGCCGGCACAGATACGCAGTATTTT
CDR3 protein: CASNPSGRAGTDTQYF
clone size: -
D gene: TRBD2
J gene: TRBJ2-3
V gene: TRBV19

CDR3 DNA: TGCGCCAGCAGGAGGGACAGGGAAAACATTCAGTACTTC
CDR3 protein: CASRRDRENIQYF
clone size: -
D gene: TRBD1
J gene: TRBJ2-4
V gene: TRBV5-1

CDR3 DNA: TGTGCCAGCTCACCTCGACAGGCCTCCTCCTACGAGCAGTACTTC
CDR3 protein: CASSPRQASSYEQYF
clone size: -
D gene: -
J gene: TRBJ2-7
V gene: TRBV18

CDR3 DNA: TGTGCCAGTAGTTTGGGACAGGGGGCGAGTGAAAAACTGTTTTTT
CDR3 protein: CASSLGQGASEKLFF
clone size: few
D gene: TRBD1
J gene: TRBJ1-4
V gene: TRBV19

CDR3 DNA: TGTGCCAGCAGTCCCCCGGGAGGGGACATTCAGTACTTC
CDR3 protein: CASSPPGGDIQYF
clone size: -
D gene: TRBD2
J gene: TRBJ2-4
V gene: TRBV28

CDR3 DNA: TGTGCCAGCAGCTTGGCCTCGCGGGGGGGCACAGATACGCAGTATTTT
CDR3 protein: CASSLASRGGTDTQYF
clone size: -
D gene: TRBD2
J gene: TRBJ2-3
V gene: TRBV5-4